Sequencing of this T cell receptor beta chain was carried out in a study of blood T cells in healthy people across ages. Study summary: Capture via template switching afforded approximately one barcoded beta molecule per two T cells.

Primers used in a second PCR of about 6 to 11 cycles were a sample-barcoded 5' primer and a J-beta primer mix. Each cDNA was tagged by a template-switch adaptor containing 12 random nucleotides. A single record per CDR3 protein comes from TCRdb applying MiXCR to the 5' RACE reads. The sample holds fewer than 2 million distinct CDR3 sequences, about two fifths seen once. As concerns this clonotype: Its cognate antigen is unknown.

Notes on the study in general: PBMCs that were unsorted prevented a conclusive naive versus antigen-experienced comparison. CMV status of donors was unknown, possibly confounding expanded clonotype changes.

The sequencing input was blood. This clonotype was obtained from a human donor in good health.

CDR3 loop: CASSNRDIENIQYF. The CDR3 DNA reads TGCGCCAGCAGCAACCGGGACATCGAAAACATTCAGTACTTC. The V call is TRBV5-1, the J call TRBJ2-4; maybe TRBD1 (6 bases). Trimming stripped 4 bases from V and 5 bases from J, with 13 bases between. CDR3 length: 14 amino acids. Germline assignment: CDR1 SGHRS and CDR2 YFSETQ. The full variable domain, rest sourced from reference TRBV5-1 and TRBJ2-4, is KAGVTQTPRYLIKTRGQQVTLSCSPISGHRSVSWYQQTPGQGLQFLFEYFSETQRNKGNFPGRFSGRQFSNSRSEMNVSTLELGDSALYLCASSNRDIENIQYFGAGTRLSVL.